This T cell receptor (beta chain) appears in the sequencing data of a study of shared clonotypes between healthy human individuals. Naivety among CD8 cells was defined by CD45RO negativity and positive CCR7 selection, thereby excluding terminally differentiated effector memory CD45RA+ cells. This clone was seen a few times. Antigen specificity is unknown. Each PCR replicate from the sorted subsets contained about 210 ng DNA, which is roughly 33,000 T cell genomes. The assay was immunoSEQ multiplex PCR, and TCRdb's table has in-frame clones only and misses some. The top ten hold about 24% of the sample, which has roughly 890,000 clones, almost 95% seen once. Study outcomes and limitations: Only a few donors were included, so the genetic and exposure-history diversity represented was limited.

Germline V gene lookup returns CDR1 SGHTA and CDR2 FQGTGA. The junction had 9 bases not matched to a gene; V was cut back by 11 bases and J by 7 bases. The CDR3 extends over 13 amino acids. Sequencing was performed on naive CD8+ T cells sorted from blood. The receptor's source is a man aged 25 to 40 in good health. This sequence joins TRBV7-3 and TRBJ1-1, with 11 positions matching TRBD1. The CDR3 region has the DNA TGTGCCCATCCGGGACAGGGGGACCTTGAAGCTTTCTTT. This gives the protein CAHPGQGDLEAFF.